The source of this T cell receptor (beta chain) is a study of blood T cell repertoires in COVID-19. Overall study: Among Cohort 3 donors, those recovered had two negative PCRs, clearance, or symptom resolution.

The age range of participants was about 18 to 89 years, with residence in about two dozen US areas. Allocation to cohorts depended on clinical history reported by the participants. Germline values: CDR1 MNHNY, CDR2 SVGAGI (reference sequence). This CDR3 has 19 amino acids. J was trimmed by 3 bases and V by 5 bases; bases with no gene match: 15. Only in-frame clones appear in the TCRdb table, and some are missing; sequencing was by immunoSEQ multiplex PCR. The repertoire holds under 150,000 clones, with under 90% as singletons. The V and J genes are TRBV6-6 and TRBJ2-7; 14 bases map to TRBD2. The sequence came from a man aged 50-60 years in a cohort exposed to, infected with or recovered from COVID-19 (not recorded which). Sequenced sample: PBMCs or T cells enriched from blood (not recorded which). The CDR3 reads CASSRGTSGGPRTIYEQYF. The CDR3 coding sequence is TGTGCCAGCAGTCGAGGGACTAGCGGGGGCCCCCGAACCATCTACGAGCAGTACTTC.